These 27 T cell receptor beta chains came from one sample sequenced in a study of blood T cell repertoires in COVID-19 (dated by TCRdb to about 2020). The receptor library was made with the immunoSEQ multiplex PCR assay. TCRdb limited this immuneACCESS table to in-frame rearrangements with V and J called. A share of clones is missing; checked studies link under half to unresolved V genes, and the rest is unexplained. Across this sample there are around 190,000 clones, with approximately 85% seen only once. Jointly, the top ten make up under 9.5% of the sample. Material for sequencing was peripheral blood. The receptors were gathered from a woman in her sixties or seventies with acute or convalescent COVID-19.

The CDR3: CASTLAGTGVRTGELFF. The CDR3 DNA follows: TGCGCCAGCACCCTTGCCGGGACAGGGGTGCGGACCGGGGAGCTGTTTTTT. The chain couples TRBV10-2 to TRBJ2-2; 10 positions match TRBD1. The V segment lost 7 bases and the J segment 5 bases; nucleotides outside the gene matches: 13. The V gene's germline CDR1 is WSHSY and CDR2 SAAADI. The CDR3 totals 17 residues.

The CDR3 loop is CATSRDPDRPSGANVLTF. In DNA form, the CDR3 reads TGTGCCACCAGCAGAGATCCCGACAGGCCCTCTGGGGCCAACGTCCTGACTTTC. The rearrangement uses TRBV15 and TRBJ2-6; perhaps TRBD1 as D (6 bases). V lost 0 bases, J lost 0 bases, and 12 bases lay in between. Per germline, CDR1 LNHNV and CDR2 YYDKDF (reference sequence). The CDR3 loop spans 18 amino acids.

The genes are TRBV5-1 and TRBJ2-1; 11 bases agree with TRBD2. V was clipped by 5 bases and J by 9 bases; unmatched bases: 4. Germline CDR1 SGHRS, CDR2 YFSETQ. CDR3 length equals 13 residues. The CDR3 nucleotides are TGCGCCAGCAGTCAAACTAGCGGGGGTGAGCAGTTCTTC. Translated, it gives CASSQTSGGEQFF.

This clone was observed many times. CDR3: CASSPSGTGFGYTF. CDR3 DNA sequence: TGTGCCAGCAGCCCCTCCGGGACAGGTTTTGGCTACACCTTC. The rearrangement joins TRBV7-9 to TRBJ1-2; 8 bases line up with TRBD1. Germline CDR1 SEHNR, CDR2 FQNEAQ (reference sequence). CDR3 size: 14 residues. J gave up 7 bases and V 5 bases, and 9 bases lay outside the gene matches.

The chain couples TRBV19 to TRBJ1-2, with a possible D match to TRBD1 (5 bases). The CDR3 extends over 16 amino acids. Germline CDR1 LNHDA, CDR2 SQIVND (reference sequence). V lost 4 bases to trimming and J lost 4 bases, with 19 bases between them. The CDR3 DNA reads as TGTGCCAGTAGTAGGCGGCAGGGAGGTAGCGGCTATGGCTACACCTTC. This translates into CASSRRQGGSGYGYTF.

The genes are TRBV28 and TRBJ2-5, with 11 bases lining up with TRBD2. V was pared by 1 base and J by 5 bases, with 3 bases of the junction left unmatched. CDR1 MDHEN and CDR2 SYDVKM come from the germline V gene. CDR3 length equals 15 residues. CDR3 in amino acids: CASSLSGLAVETQYF. Written as DNA, the CDR3 is TGTGCCAGCAGTTTATCGGGACTAGCGGTCGAGACCCAGTACTTC.

The rearrangement joins TRBV27 to TRBJ2-7; 8 bases match TRBD2. Germline V gives CDR1 MNHEY, CDR2 SMNVEV (reference sequence). This CDR3 region has 15 residues. V lost 0 bases and J lost 0; bases outside the gene matches: 1. CDR3 sequence: CASSLSGTSSYEQYV. The CDR3 coding sequence is TGTGCCAGCAGTTTATCTGGGACTAGCTCCTACGAGCAGTACGTC.

The chain couples TRBV28 to TRBJ1-1; 7 nucleotides agree with TRBD1. The CDR3 sequence is 13 residues long. The V gene end was trimmed by 5 bases and the J gene end by 10 bases; junction bases not matched to a gene: 10. In germline, CDR1 is MDHEN, CDR2 SYDVKM. This chain's CDR3 is CASSPGQVGGAFF. For the CDR3, the DNA is TGTGCCAGCAGTCCCGGACAGGTCGGGGGAGCTTTCTTT.

V usage is TRBV2 and J usage is TRBJ2-5; tentatively, D is TRBD2 (5 bases). Trimming shortened V by 4 bases and J by 5 bases, and 11 bases separated the two germline ends. The germline V gene has CDR1 SNHLY and CDR2 FYNNEI. The CDR3 covers 13 residues. In nucleotides, the CDR3 is TGTGCCAGCAGTGCGCGGGTTGCGGAGACCCAGTACTTC. It translates to CASSARVAETQYF.

V and J are TRBV9 and TRBJ1-1; 9 nucleotides align to TRBD1. The CDR3 contains 16 residues. The germline V gene has CDR1 SGDLS and CDR2 YYNGEE. V lost 3 bases, J lost 3 bases, and 9 bases stayed unmatched. Written as DNA, the CDR3 is TGTGCCAGCAGCGCCTTCCGGGACAGGGTTGACACTGAAGCTTTCTTT. The encoded protein is CASSAFRDRVDTEAFF.

The chain has TRBV5-6 and TRBJ1-1; maybe TRBD1 (6 bases). The V and J ends lost 4 bases and 5 bases respectively, with 18 bases between them. The V gene's germline CDR1 is SGHDT and CDR2 YYEEEE. The CDR3 has 15 amino acids. The CDR3 loop is CASSPQAGGSTEAFF. The CDR3 DNA follows: TGTGCCAGCAGCCCCCAGGCGGGGGGCTCGACTGAAGCTTTCTTT.

This chain uses TRBV2 with TRBJ1-4; no clear D. Germline V gene sequence: CDR1 SNHLY, CDR2 FYNNEI. The CDR3 length is 15 residues. Trimming left V 8 bases short and J 0 bases short, with 13 bases between. CDR3 sequence (DNA): TGTGCCAGCGGAAGTGGGGAGGCAACTAATGAAAAACTGTTTTTT. It encodes CASGSGEATNEKLFF.

This chain uses TRBV30 with TRBJ2-1; 10 bases are shared with TRBD2. From germline, CDR1 is GTSNPN and CDR2 SVGIG (reference sequence). Trimming cost V 8 bases and J 3 bases; bases outside gene matches: 7. CDR3 size: 14 residues. This CDR3 reads CARASGGLYNEQFF. The CDR3 coding sequence is TGTGCCCGGGCTAGCGGGGGACTCTACAATGAGCAGTTCTTC.

The chain is built from TRBV6-5 and TRBJ1-4; TRBD1 might be the D (5 bases). CDR3 size: 14 residues. V was trimmed by 6 bases and J by 7 bases, leaving 15 bases between them. In germline, CDR1 is MNHEY, CDR2 SVGAGI. CDR3 in DNA: TGTGCCAGCAGGTCCTGGGGGGACCGTGAAAAACTGTTTTTT. Amino acids: CASRSWGDREKLFF.

The chain joins TRBV6-5 to TRBJ1-1, with D maybe TRBD1 (5 bases). CDR3 length: 14 residues. V lost 6 bases and J lost 1, with 12 bases in between. Germline CDR1 is MNHEY and CDR2 is SVGAGI. The CDR3 sequence is CASSQGLWNTEAFF. The CDR3 DNA is TGTGCCAGCAGCCAGGGACTCTGGAACACTGAAGCTTTCTTT.

The chain uses TRBV4-2 and TRBJ2-4, with 8 bases aligning to TRBD1. Germline loops: CDR1 LGHNA, CDR2 YNFKEQ. J lost 0 bases, V lost 1 base, and 11 bases had no gene match. There are 19 residues in the CDR3. The CDR3, as DNA: TGTGCCAGCAGCCAAGCAGGGGGCGCGGAGTCCTTAGCCAAAAACATTCAGTACTTC. It encodes CASSQAGGAESLAKNIQYF.

This rearrangement joins TRBV28 to TRBJ1-2, with TRBD1 as a possible D gene (5 bases). Germline CDR1 MDHEN, CDR2 SYDVKM. CDR3 length: 12 residues. Trimming pared 6 bases from V and 8 bases from J, leaving 13 bases between. CDR3 amino acids: CASRAKGLGYTF. The CDR3 DNA follows: TGTGCCAGCAGAGCCAAGGGGTTAGGCTACACCTTC.

CDR3: CASGRGSGNTIYF. Written as DNA, the CDR3 is TGTGCCAGCGGGAGGGGCTCTGGAAACACCATATATTTT. This chain joins TRBV5-4 and TRBJ1-3; TRBD1 might be the D (5 bases). Germline V gene data show CDR1 as SGHNT and CDR2 as YYREEE (reference sequence). The CDR3 totals 13 residues. V was shortened by 7 bases and J by 0 bases, with 8 bases between the two germline ends. The full variable domain, completed using reference TRBV5-4 and TRBJ1-3, is ETGVTQSPTHLIKTRGQQVTLRCSSQSGHNTVSWYQQALGQGPQFIFQYYREEENGRGNFPPRFSGLQFPNYSSELNVNALELDDSALYLCASGRGSGNTIYFGEGSWLTVV.

CDR3 nucleotide sequence: TGTGCCAGCAGTTATGGGCCCAGTACTAACTATGGCTACACCTTC. It is translated as CASSYGPSTNYGYTF. The chain joins TRBV6-2 or TRBV6-3 to TRBJ1-2, with no clear D. There are 15 residues in the CDR3. CDR1 is MNHEY and CDR2 is SVGEGT in the germline V gene. V lost 3 bases and J 0 bases, leaving 11 bases between the germline ends.

The chain carries TRBV7-8 and TRBJ1-5; 9 nucleotides align to TRBD1. Germline CDR1 SGHVS, CDR2 FQNEAQ. V was pared by 0 bases and J by 6 bases, with 18 bases of the junction left unmatched. The CDR3 runs to 20 residues. The CDR3 DNA sequence: TGTGCCAGCAGCTTAGCCCATTGGGGACAGGGTGGCATAAGGCGTCAGCCCCAGCATTTT. Its protein product is CASSLAHWGQGGIRRQPQHF.

J is TRBJ2-7 and V is TRBV5-4; 9 bases line up with TRBD1. V trimming: 3 bases; J trimming: 6 bases; junction bases outside the gene matches: 4. Germline V lookup: CDR1 SGHNT, CDR2 YYREEE (reference sequence). The CDR3 sequence is 13 residues long. The CDR3 here is CASSSWGQGEQYF. CDR3 DNA: TGTGCCAGCAGCTCTTGGGGACAGGGCGAGCAGTACTTC.

Only one count was recorded for this clone. J is TRBJ2-3 and V is TRBV19; no reliable D call. Germline CDR1 is LNHDA and CDR2 is SQIVND (reference sequence). The CDR3 length is 14 residues. Trimming shortened V by 5 bases and J by 0 bases, and 9 bases separated the two germline ends. The CDR3 bases are TGTGCCAGTAGTCAAGCCCCTAGCACAGATACGCAGTATTTT. The encoded protein is CASSQAPSTDTQYF.

The V and J genes are TRBV11-2 and TRBJ2-1, with 7 bases matching TRBD2. The CDR3 extends over 13 amino acids. CDR1 is SGHAT, CDR2 FQNNGV, per germline. J gave up 6 bases and V 11 bases, and 10 bases lay outside the gene matches. The CDR3 DNA reads as TGTGCCCTAGGCGGGAGACTCTCCAATGAGCAGTTCTTC. It is translated as CALGGRLSNEQFF. Together with reference TRBV11-2 and TRBJ2-1, the CDR3 gives the full variable domain: EAGVAQSPRYKIIEKRQSVAFWCNPISGHATLYWYQQILGQGPKLLIQFQNNGVVDDSQLPKDRFSAERLKGVDSTLKIQPAKLEDSAVYLCALGGRLSNEQFFGPGTRLTVL.

The CDR3 region has the DNA TGCGCCAGCAGCTTGGGGACAGAACTTCATTCACCCCTCCACTTT. The encoded protein is CASSLGTELHSPLHF. The rearrangement links TRBV5-1 to TRBJ1-6; a weak D match, TRBD1 (6 bases). Trimming removed 0 bases at V and 8 bases at J, with 12 bases between. From germline, CDR1 is SGHRS and CDR2 YFSETQ. The CDR3 sequence is 15 residues long.

The chain has TRBV19 and TRBJ2-5; TRBD2 is a possible D gene (7 bases). Germline values: CDR1 LNHDA, CDR2 SQIVND (reference sequence). Trimming removed 5 bases at V and 5 bases at J, with 18 bases between. This CDR3 spans 15 amino acids. The CDR3 spells CASSPRGGGWETQYF. The CDR3 DNA is TGTGCCAGTAGTCCGAGAGGGGGGGGCTGGGAGACCCAGTACTTC. The whole variable domain, filled in from reference TRBV19 and TRBJ2-5, reads DGGITQSPKYLFRKEGQNVTLSCEQNLNHDAMYWYRQDPGQGLRLIYYSQIVNDFQKGDIAEGYSVSREKKESFPLTVTSAQKNPTAFYLCASSPRGGGWETQYFGPGTRLLVL.

The rearrangement links TRBV28 to TRBJ2-1, with 9 bases fitting TRBD2. The CDR3 runs to 14 residues. The V and J ends lost 5 bases and 8 bases, in that order; junction bases with no gene match: 7. Germline V lookup: CDR1 MDHEN, CDR2 SYDVKM. In DNA, the CDR3 is TGTGCCAGCAGTGGTAGCGGGAGTACCGATGAGCAGTTCTTC. Translated, it gives CASSGSGSTDEQFF.

V and J are TRBV27 and TRBJ1-1; D not resolved. The ends were cut back, 3 bases at V and 2 bases at J, with 7 bases in the middle. The CDR3 is made up of 13 amino acids. Germline CDR1 and CDR2: MNHEY and SMNVEV (reference sequence). The CDR3 sequence is CASSLGGNTEAFF. The CDR3 DNA reads TGTGCCAGCAGTTTGGGAGGAAACACTGAAGCTTTCTTT.